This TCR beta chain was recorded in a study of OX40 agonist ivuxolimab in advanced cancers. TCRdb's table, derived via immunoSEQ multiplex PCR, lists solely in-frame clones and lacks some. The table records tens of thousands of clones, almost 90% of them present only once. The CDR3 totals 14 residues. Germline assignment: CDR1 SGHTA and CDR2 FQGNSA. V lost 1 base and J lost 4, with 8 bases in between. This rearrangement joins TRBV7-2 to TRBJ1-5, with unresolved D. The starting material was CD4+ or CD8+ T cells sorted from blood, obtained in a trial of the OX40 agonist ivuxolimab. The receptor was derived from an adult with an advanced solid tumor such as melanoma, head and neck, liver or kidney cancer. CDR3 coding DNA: TGTGCCAGCAGCTTAGTTTGGGTAAATCAGCCCCAGCATTTT. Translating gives CASSLVWVNQPQHF.